The 4 T cell receptor beta chains below come from one sample, sequenced in a study of T-cell reconstitution after alpha-beta-depleted transplantation in children. During its preparation, the TCRbeta library received unique molecular identifiers. TCRdb re-called the PCR reads with MiXCR, one entry per CDR3 protein. The profile shows nearly 550,000 distinct CDR3 sequences, around 16% of them singletons. The material was PBMCs from the stem cell graft donor, obtained from the stem cell graft. All receptors derive from a human donor who donated a stem cell graft to a child with acute lymphoblastic leukemia.

There are a few counts of this clonotype. The chain combines TRBV6-1 with TRBJ2-4, with D perhaps matching TRBD1 or TRBD2 (5 bases each). V was trimmed by 2 bases and J by 5 bases, leaving 10 bases between them. Per the germline V gene, CDR1 is MNHNS and CDR2 is SASEGT. The CDR3 loop spans 14 amino acids. The chain's CDR3 is CASSENLGENIQYF. CDR3 sequence (DNA): TGTGCCAGCAGTGAAAACTTGGGGGAAAACATTCAGTACTTC.

CDR3 sequence reads: CASSWGLAGVTDTQYF. The CDR3 bases are TGCGCCAGCAGCTGGGGGCTAGCGGGAGTGACAGATACGCAGTATTTT. The chain carries TRBV5-1 and TRBJ2-3, with 10 nucleotides matching TRBD2. This CDR3 region has 16 residues. V lost 3 bases to trimming and J lost 3 bases; unmatched junction nucleotides: 7. In germline, CDR1 is SGHRS, CDR2 YFSETQ.

The chain is built from TRBV30 and TRBJ2-7; TRBD1 might be the D (6 bases). The CDR3 runs 12 residues. Per the germline V gene, CDR1 is GTSNPN and CDR2 is SVGIG (reference sequence). V was clipped by 4 bases and J by 4 bases, with 11 bases between them. The CDR3 bases are TGTGCCTGGACAGGGGAAAGGTACGAGCAGTACTTC. Residues: CAWTGERYEQYF.

The V gene is TRBV15, the J gene TRBJ2-2; D is perhaps TRBD1 (5 bases). Between the trimmed V and J ends, which lost 0 bases and 4 bases, there was a span of 12 bases. The CDR3 is 16 residues long. CDR1 and CDR2 from the germline V gene are LNHNV and YYDKDF (reference sequence). The CDR3 reads CATSREIDTGTGELFF. CDR3 nucleotides: TGTGCCACCAGCAGAGAAATAGACACAGGCACCGGGGAGCTGTTTTTT.